The 7 T cell receptor beta chains below come from one sample, sequenced in a study of blood T cell repertoires in COVID-19. Sequencing was performed with immunoSEQ multiplex PCR; in TCRdb, only in-frame clones are kept and a portion is missing. The table includes some 170,000 clones, around 80% detected once. The sequencing input was peripheral blood. These TCRs come from a woman in her 70s with acute or convalescent COVID-19.

DNA of the CDR3: TGTGCCAGCAGGACGGAGTCCTACGAGCAGTACTTC. Encoded protein: CASRTESYEQYF. The genes are TRBV7-9 and TRBJ2-7; D unclear. Germline V gives CDR1 SEHNR, CDR2 FQNEAQ (reference sequence). The CDR3 length is 12 residues. V was shortened by 6 bases and J by 1 base, with 7 bases between the two germline ends.

The chain joins TRBV4-3 to TRBJ2-2; D not resolved. Germline loops: CDR1 LGHNA, CDR2 YSLEER. Between the trimmed V and J ends, which lost 1 base and 5 bases, there was a span of 14 bases. The CDR3 totals 16 residues. CDR3 coding DNA: TGCGCCAGCAGCCAAGGAAGTCTAGAAGTAACCGGGGAGCTGTTTTTT. Its translation is CASSQGSLEVTGELFF.

This clone has only a few counts. V gene TRBV4-1 combines with J gene TRBJ1-1, with a weak D call TRBD1 (6 bases). Trimming shortened V by 3 bases and J by 0 bases, and 17 bases separated the two germline ends. This CDR3 is built from 17 residues. Germline V gives CDR1 MGHRA, CDR2 YSYEKL. The CDR3 loop reads CASSQALTGTMNTEAFF. The CDR3 nucleotides read TGCGCCAGCAGCCAGGCCCTTACCGGGACAATGAACACTGAAGCTTTCTTT.

The chain joins TRBV5-1 to TRBJ1-2; TRBD1 aligns across 9 bases. The V and J ends lost 2 bases and 6 bases, in that order; junction bases with no gene match: 5. Germline V lookup: CDR1 SGHRS, CDR2 YFSETQ. The CDR3 sequence is 14 residues long. This CDR3 is CASSLQGAMNGYTF. CDR3 in DNA: TGCGCCAGCAGCTTACAGGGGGCTATGAATGGCTACACCTTC.

The chain couples TRBV7-8 to TRBJ1-1, with D possibly matching TRBD1 (6 bases). The germline V and J ends were trimmed by 5 bases and 7 bases, with 14 bases remaining between them. There are 13 residues in the CDR3. Germline V gives CDR1 SGHVS, CDR2 FQNEAQ. The CDR3 is CASSPTGIGEAFF. CDR3 nucleotide sequence: TGTGCCAGCAGCCCAACAGGGATCGGTGAAGCTTTCTTT.

This chain links TRBV19 with TRBJ1-6, with TRBD1 matching 7 bases. The trim removed 7 bases at V and 10 bases at J, leaving 10 bases unmatched. CDR3 size: 14 residues. In germline, CDR1 is LNHDA, CDR2 SQIVND (reference sequence). The CDR3 bases are TGTGCCAGTACCGGCAGGGGGTTTAACTCACCCCTCCACTTT. It encodes CASTGRGFNSPLHF.

The chain uses TRBV11-2 and TRBJ2-1, with 7 bases matching TRBD2. The CDR3 is 15 amino acids. Germline CDR1 reads SGHAT; CDR2 reads FQNNGV. V lost 5 bases, J lost 0 bases, and 4 bases stayed unmatched. CDR3 sequence reads: CASSPTGGSYNEQFF. The DNA of the CDR3 is TGTGCCAGCAGCCCCACGGGGGGCTCCTACAATGAGCAGTTCTTC.